This T cell receptor beta chain was captured by sequencing in a study of response to subunit inactivated influenza vaccine. Findings of the study overall: Every seasonal influenza vaccination brings in few new T cells, the authors suggested.

In regard to this clonotype: Its antigen is as yet unknown.

CDR3 size: 12 residues. V was cut by 3 bases and J by 5 bases, with 7 bases left in between. TCRdb itself ran the RT-PCR reads through MiXCR, one entry per CDR3 protein. The sample records 500,000 to 650,000 distinct CDR3 sequences, 7.5% to 8.5% being singletons. The material sequenced was PBMCs from blood, taken 23 to 25 months after vaccination. The chain joins TRBV12-3 or TRBV12-4 to TRBJ1-1; D remains unclear. This TCR derives from a man aged 50 to 69 who received an inactivated influenza vaccine. Here the CDR3 reads CASSFSSTEAFF. The CDR3 coding sequence is TGTGCCAGCAGTTTTTCGAGTACTGAAGCTTTCTTT.